What follows describes a single TCR beta chain. Researchers took lesional scalp punch biopsies and peripheral blood from people who were alopecia areata patients. The sample comes from a study of CD8+ T cells in alopecia areata. The authors extracted RNA and reverse transcribed it into cDNA as the sequencing template. Sequenced by immunoSEQ multiplex PCR; TCRdb stores in-frame clones only, minus some. The sample has 89,000 or so clones; about 51% are singletons. V lost 3 bases, J lost 8 bases, and 7 bases lay in between. CDR1 is SQVTM, CDR2 ANQGSEA, per germline. This CDR3 region has 10 residues. The material sequenced was NKG2D-high CD8+ T cells sorted from blood. V usage is TRBV29-1 and J usage is TRBJ1-1; D may be TRBD1 (5 bases). This TCR derives from a human donor with alopecia areata. The CDR3 coding sequence is TGCAGCGTTGACTGGGGGGAAGCTTTCTTT. It specifies CSVDWGEAFF.